This TCR beta chain stems from a study of blood T cell repertoires in COVID-19. Across the whole study: Whether acute or convalescent, the COVID-19 samples came from the United States, Italy and Spain. Nucleic acid was either cDNA or gDNA, and it came from T cells, B-cell-depleted T cells, or PBMCs.

Researchers sorted participants into cohorts using their self-reported clinical history. This CDR3 is 16 amino acids long. The germline V gene encodes CDR1 MDHEN and CDR2 SYDVKM. J gave up 7 bases and V 4 bases, and 14 bases lay outside the gene matches. Original analysis: Reference gene primer amplification in the assay estimated nucleated cell counts. Some clones are missing from TCRdb's copy, which holds only in-frame ones; the method was immunoSEQ multiplex PCR. V and J calls and clone size are given by that table; D and trimming were obtained from the DNA. Among around 250,000 clones listed, approximately 88% were seen once.

Material: PBMCs or T cells enriched from blood (not recorded which). V usage is TRBV28 and J usage is TRBJ2-7, with TRBD2 matching over 9 bases. This receptor was identified in a woman in her forties with acute COVID-19. CDR3 in DNA: TGTGCCAGCAGTTCGGTAGCTAGCGGGAAATTGTGGGAGCAGTACTTC. Translating gives CASSSVASGKLWEQYF.